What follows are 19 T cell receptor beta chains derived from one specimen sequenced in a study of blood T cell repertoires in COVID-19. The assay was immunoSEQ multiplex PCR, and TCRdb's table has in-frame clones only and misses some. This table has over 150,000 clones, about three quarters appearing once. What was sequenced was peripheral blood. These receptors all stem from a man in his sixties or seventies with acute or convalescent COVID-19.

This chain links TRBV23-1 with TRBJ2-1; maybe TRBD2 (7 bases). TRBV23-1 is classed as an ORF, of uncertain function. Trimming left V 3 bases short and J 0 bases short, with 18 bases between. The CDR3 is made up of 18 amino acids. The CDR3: CASSHEGEGGSSYNEQFF. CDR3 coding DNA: TGCGCCAGCAGTCATGAGGGGGAGGGAGGGAGCTCCTACAATGAGCAGTTCTTC.

CDR3 DNA: TGTGCCAGCAGCCTCGGACTAGCGATAAACTACGAGCAGTACTTC. It yields the protein CASSLGLAINYEQYF. This rearrangement joins TRBV11-2 to TRBJ2-7, with 9 nucleotides matching TRBD2. The ends lost 5 bases at V and 3 bases at J; junction bases unmatched: 8. Germline loops: CDR1 SGHAT, CDR2 FQNNGV. CDR3 size: 15 residues. Using reference TRBV11-2 and TRBJ2-7 for the parts outside the CDR3, the full variable domain is EAGVAQSPRYKIIEKRQSVAFWCNPISGHATLYWYQQILGQGPKLLIQFQNNGVVDDSQLPKDRFSAERLKGVDSTLKIQPAKLEDSAVYLCASSLGLAINYEQYFGPGTRLTVT.

CDR3 residues: CASTRQGESNQPQHF. The CDR3 nucleotides are TGTGCCAGCACCAGACAGGGGGAGTCCAATCAGCCCCAGCATTTT. The gene calls are TRBV6-5 and TRBJ1-5; 9 bases are shared with TRBD1. This CDR3 is 15 amino acids long. Unmatched junction bases numbered 7, after V lost 7 bases and J lost 3 bases. Germline CDR1 MNHEY, CDR2 SVGAGI.

DNA of the CDR3: TGTGCCAGCAGTACCTCCGGAGGGGTACGGGAGTACTTC. Amino acid sequence: CASSTSGGVREYF. The rearrangement links TRBV5-6 to TRBJ2-7; D might be TRBD2 (6 bases). The V gene's germline CDR1 is SGHDT and CDR2 YYEEEE. V lost 5 bases to trimming and J lost 11 bases, with 20 bases between them. CDR3 size: 13 residues. Using reference TRBV5-6 and TRBJ2-7 for the parts outside the CDR3, the full variable domain is DAGVTQSPTHLIKTRGQQVTLRCSPKSGHDTVSWYQQALGQGPQFIFQYYEEEERQRGNFPDRFSGHQFPNYSSELNVNALLLGDSALYLCASSTSGGVREYFGPGTRLTVT.

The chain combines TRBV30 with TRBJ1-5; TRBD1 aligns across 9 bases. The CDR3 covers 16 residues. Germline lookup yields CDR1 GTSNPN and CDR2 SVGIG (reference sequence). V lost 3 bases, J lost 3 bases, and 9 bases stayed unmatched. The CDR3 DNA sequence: TGTGCCTGGAGGGGACAGGGAAATATTCCCAATCAGCCCCAGCATTTT. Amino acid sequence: CAWRGQGNIPNQPQHF.

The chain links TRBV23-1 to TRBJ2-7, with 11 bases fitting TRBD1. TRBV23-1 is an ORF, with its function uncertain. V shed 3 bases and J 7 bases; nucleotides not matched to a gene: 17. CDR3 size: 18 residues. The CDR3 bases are TGCGCCAGCAGTCAGCAAGGACAGGGGGCAAAAAGTGTTGGGGAGCAGTACTTC. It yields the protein CASSQQGQGAKSVGEQYF.

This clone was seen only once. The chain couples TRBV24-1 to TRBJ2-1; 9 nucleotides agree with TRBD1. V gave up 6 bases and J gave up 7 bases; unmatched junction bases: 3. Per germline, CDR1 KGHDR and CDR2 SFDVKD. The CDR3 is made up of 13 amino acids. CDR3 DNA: TGTGCCACCAGTACAGGGGGCCAGAATGAGCAGTTCTTC. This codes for CATSTGGQNEQFF.

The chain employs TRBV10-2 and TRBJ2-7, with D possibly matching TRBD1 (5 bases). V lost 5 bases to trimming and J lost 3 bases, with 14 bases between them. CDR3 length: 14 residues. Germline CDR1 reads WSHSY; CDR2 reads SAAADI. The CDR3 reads CASSFSQGDYEQYF. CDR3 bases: TGCGCCAGCAGTTTCTCACAAGGGGACTACGAGCAGTACTTC.

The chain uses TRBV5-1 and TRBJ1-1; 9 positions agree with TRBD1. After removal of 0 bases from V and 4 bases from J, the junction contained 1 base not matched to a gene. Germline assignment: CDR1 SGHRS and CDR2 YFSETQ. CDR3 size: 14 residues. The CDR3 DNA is TGCGCCAGCAGCTTGGCGACAGGGGGCACTGAAGCTTTCTTT. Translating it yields CASSLATGGTEAFF.

CDR3 in amino acids: CASSLLSEADTQYF. The CDR3 nucleotides read TGTGCCAGCAGCCTTCTTTCAGAGGCAGATACGCAGTATTTT. The chain couples TRBV2 to TRBJ2-3; D remains unclear. The germline gives CDR1 SNHLY, CDR2 FYNNEI. V was pared by 6 bases and J by 4 bases, with 14 bases between. There are 14 residues in the CDR3.

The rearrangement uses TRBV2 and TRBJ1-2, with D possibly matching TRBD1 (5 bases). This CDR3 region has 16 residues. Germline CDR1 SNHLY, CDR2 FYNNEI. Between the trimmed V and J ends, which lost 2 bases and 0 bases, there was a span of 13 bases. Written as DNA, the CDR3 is TGTGCCAGCAGTGAAAGCGGGACCGGAGCTAACTATGGCTACACCTTC. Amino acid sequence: CASSESGTGANYGYTF. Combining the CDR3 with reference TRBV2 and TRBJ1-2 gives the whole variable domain EPEVTQTPSHQVTQMGQEVILRCVPISNHLYFYWYRQILGQKVEFLVSFYNNEISEKSEIFDDQFSVERPDGSNFTLKIRSTKLEDSAMYFCASSESGTGANYGYTFGSGTRLTVV.

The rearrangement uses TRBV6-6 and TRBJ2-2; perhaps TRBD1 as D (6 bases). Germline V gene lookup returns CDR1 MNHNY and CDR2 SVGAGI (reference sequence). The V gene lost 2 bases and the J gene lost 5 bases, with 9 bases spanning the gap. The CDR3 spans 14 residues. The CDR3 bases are TGTGCCAGCAGTTACCGGACAGCAACCGGGGAGCTGTTTTTT. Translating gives CASSYRTATGELFF.

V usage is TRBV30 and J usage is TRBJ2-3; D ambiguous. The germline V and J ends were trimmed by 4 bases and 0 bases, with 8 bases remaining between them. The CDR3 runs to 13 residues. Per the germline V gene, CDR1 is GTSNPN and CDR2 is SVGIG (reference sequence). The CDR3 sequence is CAWTERSTDTQYF. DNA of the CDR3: TGTGCCTGGACGGAGAGAAGCACAGATACGCAGTATTTT. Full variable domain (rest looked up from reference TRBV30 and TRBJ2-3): SQTIHQWPATLVQPVGSPLSLECTVEGTSNPNLYWYRQAAGRGLQLLFYSVGIGQISSEVPQNLSASRPQDRQFILSSKKLLLSDSGFYLCAWTERSTDTQYFGPGTRLTVL.

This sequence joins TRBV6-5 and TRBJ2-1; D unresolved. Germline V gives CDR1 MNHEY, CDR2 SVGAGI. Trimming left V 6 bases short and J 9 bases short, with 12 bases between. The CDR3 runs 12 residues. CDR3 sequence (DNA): TGTGCCAGCAGATACGCGAACGCTGAGCAGTTCTTC. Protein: CASRYANAEQFF.

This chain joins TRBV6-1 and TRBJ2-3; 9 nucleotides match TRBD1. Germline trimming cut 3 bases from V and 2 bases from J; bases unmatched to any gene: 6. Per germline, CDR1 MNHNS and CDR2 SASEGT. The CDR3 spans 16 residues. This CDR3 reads CASSDTGTGPTDTQYF. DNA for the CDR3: TGTGCCAGCAGTGATACCGGGACAGGGCCCACAGATACGCAGTATTTT.

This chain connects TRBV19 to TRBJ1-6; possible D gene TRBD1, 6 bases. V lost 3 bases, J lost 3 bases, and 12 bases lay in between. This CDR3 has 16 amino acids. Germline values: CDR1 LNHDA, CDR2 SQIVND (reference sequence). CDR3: CASSMGAEIYNSPLHF. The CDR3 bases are TGTGCCAGTAGTATGGGGGCAGAAATCTATAATTCACCCCTCCACTTT.

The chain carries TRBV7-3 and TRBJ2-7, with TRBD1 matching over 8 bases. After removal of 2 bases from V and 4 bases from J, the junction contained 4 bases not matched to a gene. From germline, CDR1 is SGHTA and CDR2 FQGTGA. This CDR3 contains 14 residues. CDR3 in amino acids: CASSLLGQGYEQYF. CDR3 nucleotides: TGTGCCAGCAGCTTACTTGGACAGGGTTACGAGCAGTACTTC. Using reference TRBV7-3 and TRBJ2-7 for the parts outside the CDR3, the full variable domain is GAGVSQTPSNKVTEKGKYVELRCDPISGHTALYWYRQSLGQGPEFLIYFQGTGAADDSGLPNDRFFAVRPEGSVSTLKIQRTERGDSAVYLCASSLLGQGYEQYFGPGTRLTVT.

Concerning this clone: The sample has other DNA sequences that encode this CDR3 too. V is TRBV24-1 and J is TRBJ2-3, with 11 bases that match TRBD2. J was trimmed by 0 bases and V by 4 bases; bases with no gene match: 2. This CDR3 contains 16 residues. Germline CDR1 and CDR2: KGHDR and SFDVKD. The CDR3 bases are TGTGCCACCAGTGACCGGACTAGCGGGAGCACAGATACGCAGTATTTT. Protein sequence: CATSDRTSGSTDTQYF.

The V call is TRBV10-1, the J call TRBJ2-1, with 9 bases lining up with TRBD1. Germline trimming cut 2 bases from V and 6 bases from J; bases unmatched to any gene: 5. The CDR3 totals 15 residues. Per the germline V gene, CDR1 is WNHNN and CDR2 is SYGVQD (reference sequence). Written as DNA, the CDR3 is TGCGCCAGCAGTGAGCCGGGACAGGGCCCCAATGAGCAGTTCTTC. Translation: CASSEPGQGPNEQFF.